Sequencing of this T cell receptor beta chain was carried out in a study of radiation and T cells in renal cell carcinoma. TCRdb's table, derived via immunoSEQ multiplex PCR, lists solely in-frame clones and lacks some. The sample contains over 120,000 clones, around nine tenths of which appear only once. Whole-study findings and limits: In blood, top tumor clones expanded by 2 weeks, shrinking by 4. Pretreatment tumor biopsies were lacking, so baseline clonotypes are unknown.

This sample's time point: blood 4 weeks post-SBRT, at nephrectomy. The treatment: 15 Gy SBRT to primary tumor, nephrectomy 4 weeks later. Nephrectomy followed 15 Gy stereotactic body radiation by 4 weeks. Clear cell pathology was present in this patient's renal cell carcinoma. In regard to this clone: Its cognate antigen is unknown.

The sequencing used blood, collected from a patient whose treatment included radiotherapy and nephrectomy. This TCR derives from a woman aged 45-65 years with renal cell carcinoma.

The chain's CDR3 is CASSGANGGTDTQYF. As DNA, the CDR3 is TGTGCCAGCAGCGGTGCCAATGGGGGCACAGATACGCAGTATTTT. V gene TRBV9 combines with J gene TRBJ2-3; D uncertain. The CDR3 length is 15 residues. Trimming removed 3 bases at V and 1 base at J, with 12 bases between. Germline assignment: CDR1 SGDLS and CDR2 YYNGEE.